The 12 T cell receptor beta chains below all came from one sample that was sequenced in a study of T cell repertoires in cytomegalovirus infection. TCRdb re-called the reads with MiXCR, one entry per CDR3 protein. The sample has about 280,000 distinct CDR3 sequences, roughly a fifth seen once; the top ten hold roughly a fifth. No antigen has been assigned to these receptors. The specimen was cultured PBMCs, collected from culture after CMV antigen stimulation. Every receptor here comes from a human donor in good health (CMV status not recorded). Some clones in this sample may be carry-over from other donors' samples.

The sample holds many counts of this clonotype. The chain recombines TRBV7-2 with TRBJ2-7; TRBD2 matches 7 bases. The CDR3 contains 14 residues. From germline, CDR1 is SGHTA and CDR2 FQGNSA. V shed 3 bases and J 6 bases; nucleotides not matched to a gene: 8. Here the CDR3 DNA reads TGTGCCAGCAGCTTTAGGGAGGGGTTGGGCGAGCAGTACTTC. Translation: CASSFREGLGEQYF.

Ten or more counts support this clonotype. CDR3: CSGRDSLYEQYF. The CDR3 coding sequence is TGCAGCGGCCGGGACAGTCTTTACGAGCAGTACTTC. V gene TRBV29-1 combines with J gene TRBJ2-7; 7 bases agree with TRBD1. Germline-derived CDR1 and CDR2 are SQVTM and ANQGSEA. Losses at the gene ends were 7 bases for V and 4 bases for J; bases not matched to a gene: 7. This CDR3 comprises 12 residues.

This clonotype came up many times. The chain recombines TRBV7-8 with TRBJ1-6; D gene ambiguous. This CDR3 region has 13 residues. Germline V gene sequence: CDR1 SGHVS, CDR2 FQNEAQ. The V gene lost 1 base and the J gene lost 12 bases, with 10 bases spanning the gap. The DNA for the CDR3 is TGTGCCAGCAGCTTAGGGGGAATAGGACCCCTCCACTTT. Protein product: CASSLGGIGPLHF.

The chain joins TRBV12-5 to TRBJ2-1; D is ambiguous. The CDR3 covers 11 residues. V dropped 5 bases and J dropped 7 bases, with 6 bases sitting between them. Germline assignment: CDR1 LGHNT and CDR2 FRNRAP. The CDR3 region is CASGTENEQFF. The CDR3 bases are TGTGCTAGTGGTACCGAGAATGAGCAGTTCTTC. The variable domain in full, completed from reference TRBV12-5 and TRBJ2-1, reads DARVTQTPRHKVTEMGQEVTMRCQPILGHNTVFWYRQTMMQGLELLAYFRNRAPLDDSGMPKDRFSAEMPDATLATLKIQPSEPRDSAVYFCASGTENEQFFGPGTRLTVL.

This clonotype occurred many times. The chain links TRBV27 to TRBJ2-7; TRBD2 aligns across 10 bases. J was trimmed by 9 bases and V by 5 bases; bases with no gene match: 13. The CDR3 runs 15 residues. CDR1 is MNHEY, CDR2 SMNVEV, per germline (reference sequence). As DNA, the CDR3 is TGTGCCAGCAGTCCCGGGACTAGCGTACCACGGCCGCAGTACGTC. This encodes CASSPGTSVPRPQYV.

This clonotype was counted ten times or more. V and J are TRBV7-2 and TRBJ1-6, with a possible D match to TRBD1 (6 bases). The CDR3 is 15 amino acids. Germline CDR1 SGHTA, CDR2 FQGNSA. Between the trimmed V and J ends, which lost 4 bases and 7 bases, there was a span of 14 bases. This chain's CDR3 is CASSSAGAGNSPLHF. The CDR3 region has the DNA TGTGCCAGCAGCTCCGCGGGGGCGGGCAATTCACCCCTCCACTTT.

This clonotype has only a few counts. The genes are TRBV7-7 and TRBJ2-7, with D unresolved. With 5 bases removed from V and 1 base from J, the gap between germline ends came to 12 bases. Germline values: CDR1 SSHAT, CDR2 FNYEAQ (reference sequence). The CDR3 has 14 residues. The CDR3 region has the DNA TGTGCCAGCAGCCCTTCGACGGTATCCTACGAGCAGTACTTC. It encodes CASSPSTVSYEQYF.

The J gene is TRBJ1-1, the V gene TRBV29-1, with TRBD1 matching over 8 bases. In germline, CDR1 is SQVTM, CDR2 ANQGSEA. The CDR3 contains 14 residues. After removal of 3 bases from V and 5 bases from J, the junction contained 8 bases not matched to a gene. This CDR3 reads CSVEADRGATEAFF. The CDR3 coding sequence is TGCAGCGTTGAGGCTGACAGGGGTGCTACTGAAGCTTTCTTT.

This clonotype has just a few counts. This chain uses TRBV20-1 with TRBJ2-5, with 11 bases that match TRBD2. J gave up 7 bases and V 0 bases, and 7 bases lay outside the gene matches. This CDR3 is built from 15 residues. CDR1 is DFQATT, CDR2 SNEGSKA, per germline (reference sequence). In nucleotides, the CDR3 is TGCAGTGCTAGAGATGGCGGGACTAGCGGCCGGACCCAGTACTTC. It specifies CSARDGGTSGRTQYF.

The chain combines TRBV15 with TRBJ2-5; 10 nucleotides line up with TRBD2. V dropped 0 bases and J dropped 1; count of bases not matched to a gene: 14. This CDR3 has 20 residues. The germline gives CDR1 LNHNV, CDR2 YYDKDF (reference sequence). CDR3 DNA: TGTGCCACCAGCAGAGACCTGGTGGCACTAGCGGGAACTTTCCAAGAGACCCAGTACTTC. Translating it yields CATSRDLVALAGTFQETQYF.

This clonotype has only a few counts. V is TRBV11-3 and J is TRBJ2-5; no reliable D call. The CDR3 is 14 residues long. The germline V gene has CDR1 SGHNT and CDR2 YENEEA. V lost 3 bases to trimming and J lost 1 base, with 9 bases between them. The CDR3 coding sequence is TGTGCCAGCAGCTTTAGGCCCCCCCAAGAGACCCAGTACTTC. Translated, it gives CASSFRPPQETQYF.

In regard to this clonotype: A clone one base away is much larger, so this may be a read error. This chain joins TRBV5-6 and TRBJ1-5; D gene uncertain. The V gene lost 3 bases and the J gene lost 3 bases, with 7 bases spanning the gap. In germline, CDR1 is SGHDT, CDR2 YYEEEE. The length of the CDR3 is 13 residues. CDR3 in amino acids: CASSSVLNQPQHF. For the CDR3, the DNA is TGTGCCAGCAGCTCCGTCCTCAATCAGCCCCAGCATTTT.